This T cell receptor beta chain was sequenced for a study of CD8+CD57+ T cells in acquired aplastic anemia. This CDR3 has 11 residues. Germline CDR1 and CDR2: DFQATT and SNEGSKA (reference sequence). Trimming left V 8 bases short and J 9 bases short, with 11 bases between. Both TCR beta VDJ combination and CDR3 sequence profiling were carried out. Genomic DNA was the template for this profiling. MiXCR was run by TCRdb on the reads, yielding one entry per CDR3 protein. The sample lists 170,000 or so distinct CDR3 sequences; about 60% were seen once. In patients chosen for sequencing, flow cytometry had shown CD8+CD57+ cell expansion. There are many counts of this clonotype.

The sequence was obtained from a human donor with aplastic anemia. The sample comprised sorted CD4+, CD8+, or CD8+CD57+ T cells (not recorded which) from PBMCs. The chain employs TRBV20-1 and TRBJ1-6; TRBD1 is a possible D gene (5 bases). The CDR3 loop reads CSSAGCSPLHF. DNA of the CDR3: TGCAGTTCTGCAGGGTGTTCACCCCTCCACTTT.